These 32 T cell receptor beta chains share one sample of origin, sequenced in a study of T cell changes during pregnancy in multiple sclerosis. Profiling relied on immunoSEQ multiplex PCR, and the TCRdb table lists in-frame clones only, not all of them. The repertoire holds some 70,000 clones, with 92% as singletons. This specimen was CD8+ T cells from peripheral blood mononuclear cells, taken in the third trimester of pregnancy. The source of these receptors is a female donor in good health, enrolled as a control in a pregnancy study.

This sequence joins TRBV6-4 and TRBJ2-2, with D tentatively TRBD2 (7 bases). CDR1 and CDR2 (germline): MRHNA, SNTAGT. Trimming stripped 3 bases from V and 3 bases from J, with 11 bases between. The CDR3 runs 15 residues. DNA for the CDR3: TGTGCCAGCAGTGAGGGGGGGCTTGACACCGGGGAGCTGTTTTTT. Translating gives CASSEGGLDTGELFF.

The V call is TRBV4-3, the J call TRBJ2-1; a weak D match, TRBD2 (6 bases). Germline V gene data show CDR1 as LGHNA and CDR2 as YSLEER. The CDR3 runs 17 residues. The V gene lost 2 bases and the J gene lost 0 bases, with 14 bases spanning the gap. CDR3 bases: TGCGCCAGCAGCCAACTAACACTAGCAGGCTCCTACAATGAGCAGTTCTTC. This translates into CASSQLTLAGSYNEQFF.

This chain uses TRBV13 with TRBJ2-7, with 7 bases lining up with TRBD2. Germline assignment: CDR1 PRHDT and CDR2 FYEKMQ (reference sequence). The CDR3 is made up of 15 amino acids. Trimming cost V 5 bases and J 4 bases; bases outside gene matches: 11. The CDR3, as DNA: TGTGCCAGCAGCCGCCTTGGGGGAGGGGAGTACGAGCAGTACTTC. Its translation is CASSRLGGGEYEQYF.

This chain uses TRBV7-8 with TRBJ2-2; 9 positions agree with TRBD2. The germline gives CDR1 SGHVS, CDR2 FQNEAQ. The CDR3 runs 14 residues. The junction had 4 bases not matched to a gene; V was cut back by 5 bases and J by 6 bases. CDR3 protein: CASSLERGAGELFF. The CDR3, as DNA: TGTGCCAGCAGCCTAGAGCGGGGGGCCGGGGAGCTGTTTTTT.

This chain links TRBV9 with TRBJ1-1, with 12 bases that match TRBD1. J gave up 0 bases and V 4 bases, and 4 bases lay outside the gene matches. The CDR3 has 16 residues. Germline V CDR1 and CDR2: SGDLS, YYNGEE. The CDR3 nucleotides read TGTGCCAGCAGCCCGGGGACAGGGGGCATGAACACTGAAGCTTTCTTT. Encoded protein: CASSPGTGGMNTEAFF.

V gene TRBV29-1 combines with J gene TRBJ2-3, with D possibly matching TRBD2 (6 bases). This CDR3 is 14 amino acids long. Between the trimmed V and J ends, which lost 1 base and 7 bases, there was a span of 15 bases. Germline V gene data show CDR1 as SQVTM and CDR2 as ANQGSEA. The CDR3 region is CSVEGGDLRNTQYF. In nucleotides, the CDR3 is TGCAGCGTTGAAGGGGGGGACTTGAGGAATACGCAGTATTTT.

V gene TRBV9 combines with J gene TRBJ2-7, with 12 bases that match TRBD2. The length of the CDR3 is 14 residues. The V gene end was trimmed by 9 bases and the J gene end by 4 bases; junction bases not matched to a gene: 8. Per the germline V gene, CDR1 is SGDLS and CDR2 is YYNGEE. CDR3 coding DNA: TGTGCCATCTATCCTAGCGGGGGGGAGTACGAGCAGTACTTC. It yields the protein CAIYPSGGEYEQYF.

This clone was observed a handful of times. The rearrangement joins TRBV9 to TRBJ1-4; D is unresolved. In germline, CDR1 is SGDLS, CDR2 YYNGEE. This CDR3 region has 10 residues. V was clipped by 7 bases and J by 8 bases, with 6 bases between them. The CDR3 sequence is CASAGEKLFF. The CDR3 DNA follows: TGTGCCAGCGCGGGGGAAAAACTGTTTTTT.

The V call is TRBV5-6, the J call TRBJ1-1; D is possibly TRBD1 (5 bases). This CDR3 contains 14 residues. Trimming stripped 4 bases from V and 0 bases from J, with 10 bases between. Germline loops: CDR1 SGHDT, CDR2 YYEEEE. The DNA for the CDR3 is TGTGCCAGCAGCACGACAGCCTTGAACACTGAAGCTTTCTTT. Amino acid sequence: CASSTTALNTEAFF.

This clone was observed a single time. This chain connects TRBV6-5 to TRBJ2-2; 7 bases are shared with TRBD1. CDR1 and CDR2 (germline): MNHEY, SVGAGI. The ends lost 4 bases at V and 6 bases at J; junction bases unmatched: 5. There are 14 residues in the CDR3. CDR3 DNA sequence: TGTGCCAGCAGTTTTACAACAGGGGCCGGGGAGCTGTTTTTT. Its translation: CASSFTTGAGELFF.

J is TRBJ1-2 and V is TRBV4-3, with TRBD1 identical over 7 bases. Trimming removed 3 bases from V and 7 bases from J; junction bases left unmatched: 11. Germline assignment: CDR1 LGHNA and CDR2 YSLEER. CDR3 length equals 15 residues. CDR3 coding DNA: TGCGCCAGCAGCCAGGAAGACAGGGACGAGGTTGGCTACACCTTC. Encoded protein: CASSQEDRDEVGYTF.

This sequence joins TRBV2 and TRBJ1-3; D is unresolved. The V gene's germline CDR1 is SNHLY and CDR2 FYNNEI. Trimming left V 7 bases short and J 0 bases short, with 16 bases between. This CDR3 comprises 16 residues. This chain's CDR3 is CASKRNTLSSGNTIYF. CDR3 bases: TGTGCCAGCAAACGGAACACACTAAGCTCTGGAAACACCATATATTTT.

The chain uses TRBV19 and TRBJ1-2, with TRBD1 matching over 8 bases. Germline V gene lookup returns CDR1 LNHDA and CDR2 SQIVND (reference sequence). The CDR3 is made up of 16 amino acids. V lost 8 bases to trimming and J lost 3 bases; unmatched junction nucleotides: 14. This CDR3 is CASQWDPSGGHYGYTF. CDR3 bases: TGTGCCAGTCAATGGGATCCCTCAGGGGGCCACTATGGCTACACCTTC.

The chain recombines TRBV6-6 with TRBJ1-4; weak D call: TRBD1 (5 bases). Germline loops: CDR1 MNHNY, CDR2 SVGAGI (reference sequence). This CDR3 is built from 16 residues. The ends were cut back, 3 bases at V and 5 bases at J, with 16 bases in the middle. The DNA for the CDR3 is TGTGCCAGCAGTTATCGGATTAGACAGACAAATGAAAAACTGTTTTTT. Its translation: CASSYRIRQTNEKLFF.

The chain links TRBV4-3 to TRBJ2-2; D is ambiguous. Germline loops: CDR1 LGHNA, CDR2 YSLEER. This CDR3 spans 15 amino acids. V lost 0 bases, J lost 5 bases, and 10 bases lay in between. The CDR3 loop is CASSQEGDGTGELFF. The CDR3, as DNA: TGCGCCAGCAGCCAAGAAGGAGATGGGACCGGGGAGCTGTTTTTT.

This clone occurred once. The J gene is TRBJ2-1, the V gene TRBV7-8; 11 bases line up with TRBD2. From germline, CDR1 is SGHVS and CDR2 FQNEAQ. J lost 9 bases, V lost 5 bases, and 6 bases had no gene match. The CDR3 spans 14 residues. For the CDR3, the DNA is TGTGCCAGCAGCGAGGGACTAGCGGTCGGTGAGCAGTTCTTC. Its protein is CASSEGLAVGEQFF.

This chain joins TRBV6-5 and TRBJ2-3; D is possibly TRBD1 (5 bases). With 3 bases removed from V and 1 base from J, the gap between germline ends came to 14 bases. Germline V gene data show CDR1 as MNHEY and CDR2 as SVGAGI. The CDR3 is 16 amino acids. Here the CDR3 DNA reads TGTGCCAGCAGTTATTTCGGCCAGGGCGGCACAGATACGCAGTATTTT. It translates to CASSYFGQGGTDTQYF.

V and J are TRBV5-1 and TRBJ2-3; 11 bases agree with TRBD1. CDR3 length equals 16 residues. V shed 3 bases and J 5 bases; nucleotides not matched to a gene: 8. CDR1 is SGHRS, CDR2 YFSETQ, per germline. The CDR3 sequence is CASSSRDRGSGDTQYF. CDR3 coding DNA: TGCGCCAGCAGCTCCCGGGACAGGGGGTCAGGAGATACGCAGTATTTT.

The chain uses TRBV4-3 and TRBJ1-3; a possible D gene is TRBD1 (5 bases). Germline loops: CDR1 LGHNA, CDR2 YSLEER. The V end lost 4 bases, the J end lost 4 bases, and 14 bases lay between the germline ends. This CDR3 spans 15 amino acids. The DNA of the CDR3 is TGCGCCAGCAGCCGCAATCAGGGTCTCGGAAACACCATATATTTT. This gives the protein CASSRNQGLGNTIYF.

The chain uses TRBV4-3 and TRBJ2-3, with a tentative D call TRBD1 (5 bases). CDR1 LGHNA and CDR2 YSLEER come from the germline V gene. V lost 3 bases, J lost 4 bases, and 11 bases lay in between. The CDR3 totals 14 residues. This chain's CDR3 is CASSQRLRADTQYF. The CDR3 DNA reads as TGCGCCAGCAGCCAGCGTCTCAGGGCAGATACGCAGTATTTT.

By proportion, this clone is medium-sized. The rearrangement joins TRBV1 to TRBJ2-7; TRBD2 was called by the table and not checked on the DNA. TRBV1 is listed as a pseudogene. The CDR3 totals 14 residues. The CDR3 region is CTSRGRGIPYEQYF. CDR3 sequence (DNA): TGCACCAGCAGGGGGAGGGGAATACCCTACGAGCAGTACTTC.

The V and J genes are TRBV11-2 and TRBJ1-6; D is undetermined. Germline V lookup: CDR1 SGHAT, CDR2 FQNNGV. V lost 0 bases and J 0 bases, leaving 6 bases between the germline ends. This CDR3 region has 16 residues. CDR3 in DNA: TGTGCCAGCAGCTTAGACACAAGCTCCTATAATTCACCCCTCCACTTT. Its protein product is CASSLDTSSYNSPLHF. Full variable domain (remainder filled in from reference TRBV11-2 and TRBJ1-6): EAGVAQSPRYKIIEKRQSVAFWCNPISGHATLYWYQQILGQGPKLLIQFQNNGVVDDSQLPKDRFSAERLKGVDSTLKIQPAKLEDSAVYLCASSLDTSSYNSPLHFGNGTRLTVT.

The chain combines TRBV7-6 with TRBJ2-1; 7 bases are a match to TRBD2. From germline, CDR1 is SGHVS and CDR2 FNYEAQ. V lost 1 base, J lost 1 base, and 7 bases stayed unmatched. This CDR3 has 17 residues. The CDR3 loop reads CASSLGAAGDSYNEQFF. CDR3 DNA: TGTGCCAGCAGCTTAGGAGCGGCGGGGGATTCCTACAATGAGCAGTTCTTC.

The chain couples TRBV7-2 to TRBJ1-2, with D maybe TRBD1 (5 bases). The V gene lost 4 bases and the J gene lost 5 bases, with 17 bases spanning the gap. The CDR3 has 15 residues. Germline V lookup: CDR1 SGHTA, CDR2 FQGNSA. This CDR3 is CASSSSTDSSYGYTF. The CDR3 nucleotides are TGTGCCAGCAGCTCTTCGACAGATTCCTCTTATGGCTACACCTTC.

The chain is built from TRBV29-1 and TRBJ1-1; D unclear. The CDR3 extends over 12 amino acids. Trimming pared 6 bases from V and 2 bases from J, leaving 10 bases between. The V gene's germline CDR1 is SQVTM and CDR2 ANQGSEA. The CDR3 bases are TGCAGCGTCCGGGAACACAACACTGAAGCTTTCTTT. Protein product: CSVREHNTEAFF. The full variable domain, completed using reference TRBV29-1 and TRBJ1-1, is SAVISQKPSRDICQRGTSLTIQCQVDSQVTMMFWYRQQPGQSLTLIATANQGSEATYESGFVIDKFPISRPNLTFSTLTVSNMSPEDSSIYLCSVREHNTEAFFGQGTRLTVV.

The genes are TRBV18 and TRBJ2-5; perhaps TRBD2 as D (5 bases). The CDR3 length is 17 residues. With 3 bases removed from V and 3 bases from J, the gap between germline ends came to 20 bases. CDR1 and CDR2 (germline): KGHSH, LQKENI. CDR3 loop: CASSPGLEANPEETQYF. As DNA, the CDR3 is TGTGCCAGCTCACCGGGCCTGGAGGCTAACCCCGAAGAGACCCAGTACTTC.

The chain carries TRBV6-5 and TRBJ2-1, with a possible D match to TRBD2 (7 bases). The V and J ends lost 2 bases and 10 bases respectively, with 15 bases between them. Germline CDR1 reads MNHEY; CDR2 reads SVGAGI. CDR3 length: 14 amino acids. This chain's CDR3 is CASSYTGGRGEQFF. DNA for the CDR3: TGTGCCAGCAGTTACACGGGGGGCCGTGGGGAGCAGTTCTTC.

This clone was seen once. This chain links TRBV7-9 with TRBJ1-6; 7 bases agree with TRBD1. Germline CDR1 is SEHNR and CDR2 is FQNEAQ (reference sequence). The CDR3 sequence is 15 residues long. J lost 3 bases, V lost 1 base, and 0 bases had no gene match. The CDR3 coding sequence is TGTGCCAGCAGCTTAGGGGACAGCTATAATTCACCCCTCCACTTT. Translated: CASSLGDSYNSPLHF.

The V call is TRBV7-6, the J call TRBJ2-5, with 7 bases matching TRBD1. V lost 5 bases and J lost 5; bases outside the gene matches: 11. CDR1 is SGHVS, CDR2 FNYEAQ, per germline. This CDR3 region has 15 residues. The CDR3 here is CASSLHRGRGETQYF. The CDR3 region has the DNA TGTGCCAGCAGCCTTCACAGGGGCAGGGGGGAGACCCAGTACTTC.

Here the CDR3 reads CASSPLTENSDKLFF. The CDR3 DNA is TGTGCCAGCAGCCCCCTTACGGAGAACTCCGACAAACTGTTTTTT. V gene TRBV11-1 combines with J gene TRBJ1-4; D is ambiguous. This CDR3 is 15 amino acids long. V dropped 5 bases and J dropped 11 bases, with 21 bases sitting between them. Germline CDR1 and CDR2: SGHAT and FQDESV (reference sequence).

The rearrangement uses TRBV28 and TRBJ1-1; a weak D match, TRBD1 (6 bases). Germline CDR1 MDHEN, CDR2 SYDVKM. V lost 3 bases and J lost 6, with 8 bases in between. The length of the CDR3 is 12 residues. The DNA for the CDR3 is TGTGCCAGCAGTTTGGGGGCGGCTGAAGCTTTCTTT. Its protein product is CASSLGAAEAFF.

V usage is TRBV4-3 and J usage is TRBJ2-5; TRBD1 matches 7 bases. Germline V gene data show CDR1 as LGHNA and CDR2 as YSLEER. This CDR3 comprises 17 residues. V lost 0 bases, J lost 5 bases, and 12 bases stayed unmatched. The CDR3 loop reads CASSQDWAAGGRETQYF. In DNA, the CDR3 is TGCGCCAGCAGCCAAGATTGGGCGGCAGGGGGTAGGGAGACCCAGTACTTC.